This entry concerns a single T cell receptor (beta chain). This sample stems from a study of blood T cell repertoires in COVID-19. CDR1 and CDR2 from the germline V gene are SGHTA and FQGNSA. Germline trimming cut 2 bases from V and 6 bases from J; bases unmatched to any gene: 5. The CDR3 sequence is 14 residues long. Sequencing used immunoSEQ multiplex PCR; TCRdb keeps in-frame clones, though not all of them. This table has over 200,000 clones, approximately 91% appearing once. This chain joins TRBV7-2 and TRBJ1-2; 8 bases are shared with TRBD1. Sequencing used peripheral blood. The TCR originated in a woman in her 30s with acute or convalescent COVID-19. CDR3 region: CASSLTDRVNGYTF. CDR3 DNA sequence: TGTGCCAGCAGCTTAACGGACAGGGTAAATGGCTACACCTTC.